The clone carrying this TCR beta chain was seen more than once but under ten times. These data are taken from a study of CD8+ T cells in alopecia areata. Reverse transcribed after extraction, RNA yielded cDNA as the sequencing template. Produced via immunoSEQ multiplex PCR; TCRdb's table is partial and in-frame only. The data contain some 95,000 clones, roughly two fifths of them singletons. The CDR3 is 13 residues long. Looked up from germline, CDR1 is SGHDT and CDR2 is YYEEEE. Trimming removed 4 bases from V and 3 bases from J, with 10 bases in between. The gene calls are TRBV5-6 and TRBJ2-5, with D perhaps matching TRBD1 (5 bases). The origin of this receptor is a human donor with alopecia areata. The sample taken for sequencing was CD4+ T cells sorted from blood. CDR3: CASSGVDKETQYF. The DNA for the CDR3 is TGTGCCAGCAGCGGGGTGGACAAAGAGACCCAGTACTTC. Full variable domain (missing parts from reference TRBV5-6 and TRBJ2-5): DAGVTQSPTHLIKTRGQQVTLRCSPKSGHDTVSWYQQALGQGPQFIFQYYEEEERQRGNFPDRFSGHQFPNYSSELNVNALLLGDSALYLCASSGVDKETQYFGPGTRLLVL.